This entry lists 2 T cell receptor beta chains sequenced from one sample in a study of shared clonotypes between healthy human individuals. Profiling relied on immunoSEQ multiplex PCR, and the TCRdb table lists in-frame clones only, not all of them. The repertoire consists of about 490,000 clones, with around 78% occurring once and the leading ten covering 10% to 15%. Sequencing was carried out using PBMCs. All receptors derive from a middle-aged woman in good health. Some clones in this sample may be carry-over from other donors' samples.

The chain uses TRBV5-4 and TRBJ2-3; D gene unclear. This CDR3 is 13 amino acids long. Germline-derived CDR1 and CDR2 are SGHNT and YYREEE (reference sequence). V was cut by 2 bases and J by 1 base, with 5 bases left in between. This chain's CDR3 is CASSFVRTDTQYF. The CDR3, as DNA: TGTGCCAGCAGCTTTGTACGCACAGATACGCAGTATTTT.

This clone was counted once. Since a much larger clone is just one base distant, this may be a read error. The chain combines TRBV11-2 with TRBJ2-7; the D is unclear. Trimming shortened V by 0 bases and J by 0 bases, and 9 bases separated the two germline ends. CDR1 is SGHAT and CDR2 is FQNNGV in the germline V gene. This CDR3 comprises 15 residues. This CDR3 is CASSLDSDGSYEQYF. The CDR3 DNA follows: TGTGCCAGCAGCTTAGATTCGGACGGCTCCTACGAGCAGTACTTC.